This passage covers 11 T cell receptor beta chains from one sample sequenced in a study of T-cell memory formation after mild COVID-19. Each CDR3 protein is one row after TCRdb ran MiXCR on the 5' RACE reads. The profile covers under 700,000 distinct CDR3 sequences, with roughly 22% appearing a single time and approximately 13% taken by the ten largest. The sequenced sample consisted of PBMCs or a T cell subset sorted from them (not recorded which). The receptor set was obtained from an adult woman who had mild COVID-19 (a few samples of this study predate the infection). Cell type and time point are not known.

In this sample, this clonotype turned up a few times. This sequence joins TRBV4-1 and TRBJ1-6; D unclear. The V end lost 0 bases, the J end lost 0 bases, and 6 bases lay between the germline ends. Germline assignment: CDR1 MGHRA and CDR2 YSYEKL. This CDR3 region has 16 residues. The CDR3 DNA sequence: TGCGCCAGCAGCCAAGATTCCAGCTCCTATAATTCACCCCTCCACTTT. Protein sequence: CASSQDSSSYNSPLHF.

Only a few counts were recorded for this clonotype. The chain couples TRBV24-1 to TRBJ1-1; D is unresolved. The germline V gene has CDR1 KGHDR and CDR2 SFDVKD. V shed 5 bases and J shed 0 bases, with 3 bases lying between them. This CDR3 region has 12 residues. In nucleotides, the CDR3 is TGTGCCACCAGTGGAGTGAACACTGAAGCTTTCTTT. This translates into CATSGVNTEAFF.

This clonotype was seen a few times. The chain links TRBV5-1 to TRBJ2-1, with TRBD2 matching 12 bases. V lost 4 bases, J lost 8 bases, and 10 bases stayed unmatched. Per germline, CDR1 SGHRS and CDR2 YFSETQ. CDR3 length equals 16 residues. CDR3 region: CASSPVGGLAGDEQFF. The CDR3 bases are TGCGCCAGCAGCCCGGTAGGGGGACTAGCGGGCGATGAGCAGTTCTTC.

The CDR3 DNA reads TGTGCCAGCAGTTACGTCGGGGGGAGTGAGACCCAGTACTTC. It specifies CASSYVGGSETQYF. The gene calls are TRBV6-5 and TRBJ2-5; 7 positions agree with TRBD2. The germline V gene encodes CDR1 MNHEY and CDR2 SVGAGI. This CDR3 is 14 amino acids long. The J segment lost 5 bases and the V segment lost 2 bases, leaving 5 bases of the junction unmatched.

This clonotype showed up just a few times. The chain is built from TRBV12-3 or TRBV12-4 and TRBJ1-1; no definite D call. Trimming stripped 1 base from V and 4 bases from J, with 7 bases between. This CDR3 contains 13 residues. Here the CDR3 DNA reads TGTGCCAGCAGTTTAGGGTTGAGCACTGAAGCTTTCTTT. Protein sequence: CASSLGLSTEAFF.

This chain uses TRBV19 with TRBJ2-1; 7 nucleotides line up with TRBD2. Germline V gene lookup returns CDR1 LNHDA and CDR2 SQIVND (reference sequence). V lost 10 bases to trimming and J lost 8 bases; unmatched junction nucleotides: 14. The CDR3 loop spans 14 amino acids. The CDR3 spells CATKRLAAGDEQFF. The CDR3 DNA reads TGTGCCACCAAAAGGCTAGCGGCTGGGGATGAGCAGTTCTTC.

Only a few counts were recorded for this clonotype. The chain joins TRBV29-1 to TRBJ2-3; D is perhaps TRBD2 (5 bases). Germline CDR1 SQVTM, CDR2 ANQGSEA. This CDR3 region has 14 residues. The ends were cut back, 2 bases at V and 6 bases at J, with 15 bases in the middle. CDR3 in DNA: TGCAGCGTTGAATTCGGGTTATCGGGGGATACGCAGTATTTT. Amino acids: CSVEFGLSGDTQYF.

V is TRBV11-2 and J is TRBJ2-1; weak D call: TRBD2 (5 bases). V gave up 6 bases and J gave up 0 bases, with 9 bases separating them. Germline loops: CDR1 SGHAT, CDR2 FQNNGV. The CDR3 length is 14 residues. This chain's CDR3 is CASRDLSSYNEQFF. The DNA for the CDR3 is TGTGCCAGCAGGGACTTGTCCTCCTACAATGAGCAGTTCTTC.

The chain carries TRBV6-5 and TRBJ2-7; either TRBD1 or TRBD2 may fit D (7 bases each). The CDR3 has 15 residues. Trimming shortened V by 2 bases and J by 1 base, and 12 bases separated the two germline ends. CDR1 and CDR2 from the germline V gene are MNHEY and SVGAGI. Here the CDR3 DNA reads TGTGCCAGCAGTTACAGCGGGACAGCTTCCTACGAGCAGTACTTC. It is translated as CASSYSGTASYEQYF.

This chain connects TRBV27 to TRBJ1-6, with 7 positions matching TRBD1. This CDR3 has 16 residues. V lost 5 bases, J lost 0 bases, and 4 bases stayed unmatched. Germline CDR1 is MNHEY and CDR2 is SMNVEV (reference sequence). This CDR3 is CASSAPGGSYNSPLHF. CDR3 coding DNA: TGTGCCAGCAGTGCGCCAGGGGGCTCCTATAATTCACCCCTCCACTTT.

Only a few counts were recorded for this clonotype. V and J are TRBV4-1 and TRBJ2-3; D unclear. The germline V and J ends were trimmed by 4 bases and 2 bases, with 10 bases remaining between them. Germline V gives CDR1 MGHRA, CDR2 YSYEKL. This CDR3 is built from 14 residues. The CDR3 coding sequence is TGCGCCAGCAGCCTGGGCGCTTACACAGATACGCAGTATTTT. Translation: CASSLGAYTDTQYF.